These 3 T cell receptor beta chains share one sample of origin, sequenced in a study of tumor-infiltrating lymphocytes in primary liver carcinoma. Starting material of about 480 ng total RNA yielded TCR beta cDNA via a constant-region primer. Amplification in three nested multiplex PCR rounds with slightly modified ARM-PCR gave rise to TCR beta libraries. TRBV1-TRBV30 forward primers paired with a C-beta reverse primer drove the first two PCR rounds, around 10 cycles each. TCRdb reprocessed the multiplex PCR reads via MiXCR and lists one record per CDR3 protein. The table lists just over 300,000 distinct CDR3 sequences, almost 60% of them singletons. The blood RNA (from unsorted whole blood) was obtained, and germline DNA was also extracted. The sample taken for sequencing was peripheral blood. The source is a woman aged 25 to 39 with primary liver carcinoma and hepatitis B virus infection.

The rearrangement links TRBV4-2 to TRBJ1-1; no firm D call. Trimming took off 0 bases at V and 0 bases at J, with 2 bases between the two ends. The CDR3 contains 13 residues. Looked up from germline, CDR1 is LGHNA and CDR2 is YNFKEQ. CDR3 in amino acids: CASSQDLNTEAFF. The CDR3 bases are TGTGCCAGCAGCCAAGATTTGAACACTGAAGCTTTCTTT.

The table lists this clonotype with many counts. V usage is TRBV11-2 and J usage is TRBJ2-3; D gene uncertain. The CDR3 is 15 residues long. The ends were cut back, 2 bases at V and 4 bases at J, with 13 bases in the middle. Germline values: CDR1 SGHAT, CDR2 FQNNGV. CDR3 nucleotides: TGTGCCAGCAGCTTAATAGGAGCTCTCCCAGATACGCAGTATTTT. It is translated as CASSLIGALPDTQYF.

This chain uses TRBV30 with TRBJ2-1; 16 bases are shared with TRBD2. The CDR3 length is 17 residues. The J segment lost 9 bases and the V segment lost 1 base, leaving 9 bases of the junction unmatched. Germline V lookup: CDR1 GTSNPN, CDR2 SVGIG (reference sequence). The CDR3 sequence: CAWSGGWGLAGGTEQFF. The CDR3, as DNA: TGTGCCTGGAGTGGAGGGTGGGGACTAGCGGGAGGGACTGAGCAGTTCTTC.